These 18 T cell receptor beta chains share one sample of origin, sequenced in a study of response to subunit inactivated influenza vaccine (dated by TCRdb to the late 2010s). Libraries came from RT-PCR. Sequencer: Illumina HiSeq 2500. TCRdb cleaned the public reads at Q25 with fastp, built clones with MiXCR and kept in-frame beta chains. When rows share a CDR3 protein, they turn into one entry using the most common DNA and genes. Recorded for this sample are over 650,000 distinct CDR3 sequences; 15% to 20% of them occurred a single time. About 11% of the sample rests with the top ten. Specimen: PBMCs from blood, collected 4 to 6 days after vaccination. These receptors all come from a man aged 50-60 years who received an inactivated influenza vaccine. Donor details come from another sample of the same person, matched by shared clones.

The chain carries TRBV5-4 and TRBJ2-1, with TRBD1 as a possible D gene (6 bases). This CDR3 region has 12 residues. Germline-derived CDR1 and CDR2 are SGHNT and YYREEE (reference sequence). Trimming removed 3 bases at V and 12 bases at J, with 13 bases between. The CDR3 here is CASSSGGQWQFF. In nucleotides, the CDR3 is TGTGCCAGCAGCTCTGGGGGACAATGGCAGTTCTTC.

This clonotype came up a few times. The chain recombines TRBV15 with TRBJ1-2; D gene ambiguous. Per germline, CDR1 LNHNV and CDR2 YYDKDF (reference sequence). V lost 0 bases to trimming and J lost 4 bases, with 9 bases between them. CDR3 length: 14 residues. CDR3 residues: CATSREVRRYGYTF. The CDR3, as DNA: TGTGCCACCAGCAGAGAGGTCAGGCGCTATGGCTACACCTTC. The variable domain in full, with the rest retrieved from reference TRBV15 and TRBJ1-2, is DAMVIQNPRYQVTQFGKPVTLSCSQTLNHNVMYWYQQKSSQAPKLLFHYYDKDFNNEADTPDNFQSRRPNTSFCFLDIRSPGLGDTAMYLCATSREVRRYGYTFGSGTRLTVV.

There are a few counts of this clonotype. The chain combines TRBV5-5 with TRBJ2-7; D gene uncertain. There are 14 residues in the CDR3. CDR1 is SGHKS, CDR2 YYEKEE, per germline (reference sequence). V was pared by 4 bases and J by 0 bases, with 11 bases between. The CDR3 coding sequence is TGTGCCAGCAGCGTCTCCTGGAGCTCCTACGAGCAGTACTTC. It yields the protein CASSVSWSSYEQYF.

V usage is TRBV14 and J usage is TRBJ2-3, with D hard to call. The CDR3 is 13 amino acids. V dropped 4 bases and J dropped 2 bases, with 7 bases sitting between them. The germline CDR1 and CDR2 sequences are SGHDN and FVKESK. The CDR3 spells CASSRFHTDTQYF. For the CDR3, the DNA is TGTGCCAGCAGCCGATTTCACACAGATACGCAGTATTTT.

The CDR3 coding sequence is TGTGCCAGCAGCTCGGGGGGAGATCCCGGGGAGCTGTTTTTT. Residues: CASSSGGDPGELFF. This chain links TRBV5-5 with TRBJ2-2; TRBD2 matches at 7 bases. The CDR3 totals 14 residues. Trimming took 3 bases from V and 6 from J; bases not matched to a gene: 5. CDR1 and CDR2 (germline): SGHKS, YYEKEE (reference sequence).

V and J are TRBV12-3 or TRBV12-4 and TRBJ1-1; D remains ambiguous. The CDR3 spans 13 residues. V shed 5 bases and J shed 1 base, with 8 bases lying between them. The CDR3 DNA sequence: TGTGCCAGCAGTCGTTACGGGAACACTGAAGCTTTCTTT. Its protein is CASSRYGNTEAFF.

This chain links TRBV20-1 with TRBJ2-5; the D gene is possibly TRBD2 (5 bases). The CDR3 spans 11 residues. Trimming removed 6 bases at V and 4 bases at J, with 9 bases between. Germline-derived CDR1 and CDR2 are DFQATT and SNEGSKA (reference sequence). CDR3 amino acids: CSADRGETQYF. The CDR3 bases are TGCAGTGCCGATCGGGGAGAGACCCAGTACTTC.

The table lists this clonotype with many counts. V and J are TRBV10-3 and TRBJ2-6, with 8 positions matching TRBD1. The germline V gene encodes CDR1 ENHRY and CDR2 SYGVKD. With 4 bases clipped from V and 3 bases from J, the junction kept 8 bases outside the gene matches. CDR3 length: 17 residues. In DNA, the CDR3 is TGTGCCATCAGTGCAGCTCAGGGGGCGCGTGGGGCCAACGTCCTGACTTTC. It is translated as CAISAAQGARGANVLTF.

The CDR3 coding sequence is TGCGCCAGCAGCCCTCGGGGAGCTCAAGAGACCCAGTACTTC. This gives the protein CASSPRGAQETQYF. The rearrangement joins TRBV4-1 to TRBJ2-5, with D possibly matching TRBD2 (5 bases). CDR1 is MGHRA and CDR2 is YSYEKL in the germline V gene. V lost 4 bases and J lost 2, with 11 bases in between. The CDR3 totals 14 residues.

The CDR3 loop reads CASSLASTVERGADNEQFF. The DNA for the CDR3 is TGTGCCAGCAGCTTAGCTTCTACTGTGGAGCGGGGGGCCGACAATGAGCAGTTCTTC. The rearrangement uses TRBV7-2 and TRBJ2-1, with 9 bases fitting TRBD2. Germline lookup yields CDR1 SGHTA and CDR2 FQGNSA. The CDR3 extends over 19 amino acids. V dropped 0 bases and J dropped 5; count of bases not matched to a gene: 14.

The V call is TRBV12-3 or TRBV12-4, the J call TRBJ2-7, with 11 bases that match TRBD2. This CDR3 comprises 15 residues. The ends lost 6 bases at V and 4 bases at J; junction bases unmatched: 8. The CDR3 coding sequence is TGTGCCAGCAGCCTGGGACTAGCGGTATGGTACGAGCAGTACTTC. Translated: CASSLGLAVWYEQYF.

This clonotype was seen many times. The chain has TRBV7-9 and TRBJ2-7; D is unclear. This CDR3 has 13 amino acids. Trimming pared 0 bases from V and 4 bases from J, leaving 7 bases between. Germline values: CDR1 SEHNR, CDR2 FQNEAQ (reference sequence). CDR3 loop: CASSLAVRYEQYF. The CDR3 region has the DNA TGTGCCAGCAGCTTAGCTGTGAGGTACGAGCAGTACTTC. Full variable domain (rest looked up from reference TRBV7-9 and TRBJ2-7): DTGVSQNPRHKITKRGQNVTFRCDPISEHNRLYWYRQTLGQGPEFLTYFQNEAQLEKSRLLSDRFSAERPKGSFSTLEIQRTEQGDSAMYLCASSLAVRYEQYFGPGTRLTVT.

For this clonotype: One junction end disagrees with the germline gene, perhaps due to a read error. The rearrangement joins TRBV10-3 to TRBJ2-7, with D possibly TRBD1 on 6 matching bases. There are 14 residues in the CDR3. Germline loops: CDR1 ENHRY, CDR2 SYGVKD. In DNA, the CDR3 is TGTGCCGTCAGTGAGTCAGGGGCGGAAGACGAGCAGTACTTC. It encodes CAVSESGAEDEQYF.

This clonotype was counted at least ten times. This chain joins TRBV24-1 and TRBJ2-3; D gene uncertain. Germline V CDR1 and CDR2: KGHDR, SFDVKD. The CDR3 spans 13 residues. V was trimmed by 0 bases and J by 6 bases, leaving 6 bases between them. The CDR3 protein is CATSDLMGDTQYF. CDR3 sequence (DNA): TGTGCCACCAGTGATTTGATGGGGGATACGCAGTATTTT.

The chain links TRBV30 to TRBJ1-5; 8 positions agree with TRBD1. This CDR3 contains 17 residues. CDR1 is GTSNPN, CDR2 SVGIG, per germline (reference sequence). J gave up 0 bases and V 3 bases, and 10 bases lay outside the gene matches. CDR3 bases: TGTGCCTGGAGCCTGGGACAGGATCGCTATAGCAATCAGCCCCAGCATTTT. Residues: CAWSLGQDRYSNQPQHF.

DNA of the CDR3: TGTGCCAGCAGCCCGAGAGCGGGTAGCTCCTACGAGCAGTACTTC. Protein: CASSPRAGSSYEQYF. This chain uses TRBV7-2 with TRBJ2-7, with D possibly being TRBD2 (6 bases). Germline V gives CDR1 SGHTA, CDR2 FQGNSA. Trimming left V 5 bases short and J 0 bases short, with 14 bases between. The CDR3 is 15 residues long.

This clonotype has just a few counts. This chain joins TRBV12-3 or TRBV12-4 and TRBJ2-7; D possibly matches TRBD1 or TRBD2 (6 bases each). V lost 5 bases to trimming and J lost 3 bases, with 14 bases between them. This CDR3 has 14 amino acids. The CDR3 region has the DNA TGTGCCAGCAGTCCGGGGGCGTCCCGCTACGAGCAGTACTTC. Translated, it gives CASSPGASRYEQYF.

This clonotype appeared a few times. The rearrangement uses TRBV12-3 or TRBV12-4 and TRBJ2-1; 7 bases align to TRBD2. This CDR3 region has 18 residues. J was trimmed by 0 bases and V by 3 bases; bases with no gene match: 11. CDR3 loop: CASSFLFSGWGSYNEQFF. DNA for the CDR3: TGTGCCAGCAGTTTTTTGTTTAGCGGGTGGGGCTCCTACAATGAGCAGTTCTTC.